The 18 T cell receptor beta chains presented below share a single source sample, sequenced in a study of cytomegalovirus exposure and HLA in healthy donors. The PCR ran on 60 Vbeta and 13 Jbeta primers. Only in-frame clones appear in the TCRdb table, and some are missing; sequencing was by immunoSEQ multiplex PCR. The table shows tens of thousands of clones, with roughly 77% occurring only once. Sequencing used PBMCs. The receptors derive from a woman aged 40 to 50 in good health and CMV-seropositive.

The chain links TRBV27 to TRBJ2-3; TRBD1 matches at 7 bases. V gave up 5 bases and J gave up 3 bases; unmatched junction bases: 5. The germline gives CDR1 MNHEY, CDR2 SMNVEV (reference sequence). The CDR3 length is 14 residues. The DNA of the CDR3 is TGTGCCAGCAGTCCGGACAGGACGACAGATACGCAGTATTTT. This encodes CASSPDRTTDTQYF.

The gene calls are TRBV10-3 and TRBJ2-7, with 7 bases identical to TRBD2. Per the germline V gene, CDR1 is ENHRY and CDR2 is SYGVKD. This CDR3 comprises 15 residues. Germline trimming cut 4 bases from V and 7 bases from J; bases unmatched to any gene: 13. The chain's CDR3 is CAISGEGRGRGEQYF. CDR3 DNA sequence: TGTGCCATCAGTGGGGAGGGGCGGGGGAGGGGAGAGCAGTACTTC.

The gene calls are TRBV9 and TRBJ1-1; D is possibly TRBD1 (5 bases). The CDR3 loop spans 15 amino acids. V was clipped by 3 bases and J by 4 bases, with 16 bases between them. Germline V lookup: CDR1 SGDLS, CDR2 YYNGEE. CDR3 nucleotides: TGTGCCAGCAGCGCGACCGTGGGGGGTACCACTGAAGCTTTCTTT. It yields the protein CASSATVGGTTEAFF.

In this sample, this clone turned up once. The chain's CDR3 is CSVETSGGKYEQYF. The CDR3 bases are TGCAGCGTTGAGACTAGCGGGGGGAAATACGAGCAGTACTTC. The chain couples TRBV29-1 to TRBJ2-7, with 13 bases that match TRBD2. The CDR3 loop spans 14 amino acids. V gave up 3 bases and J gave up 4 bases; unmatched junction bases: 3. Looked up from germline, CDR1 is SQVTM and CDR2 is ANQGSEA.

The J gene is TRBJ1-2, the V gene TRBV10-1; 8 bases are shared with TRBD1. J lost 4 bases, V lost 6 bases, and 7 bases had no gene match. This CDR3 is built from 14 residues. CDR1 and CDR2 (germline): WNHNN, SYGVQD (reference sequence). The CDR3 DNA sequence: TGCGCCAGCAGAGGAGGTACAGGGGGCTATGGCTACACCTTC. Translation gives CASRGGTGGYGYTF.

The chain links TRBV6-5 to TRBJ1-2, with 7 bases matching TRBD1. Losses at the gene ends were 7 bases for V and 8 bases for J; bases not matched to a gene: 13. From germline, CDR1 is MNHEY and CDR2 SVGAGI. The CDR3 has 14 residues. CDR3 coding DNA: TGTGCCAGCACCAAGACAGGGATTCCCGGCGGCTACACCTTC. It specifies CASTKTGIPGGYTF.

This chain uses TRBV15 with TRBJ2-5; 11 bases map to TRBD2. The CDR3 totals 15 residues. V trimming: 2 bases; J trimming: 4 bases; junction bases outside the gene matches: 3. Germline V gene sequence: CDR1 LNHNV, CDR2 YYDKDF (reference sequence). The CDR3 coding sequence is TGTGCCACCAGCAGAAGTGGACTAGCGGGAGAGACCCAGTACTTC. This codes for CATSRSGLAGETQYF.

The chain carries TRBV29-1 and TRBJ1-1; the D gene is possibly TRBD1 (6 bases). Trimming removed 7 bases at V and 5 bases at J, with 14 bases between. CDR3 length equals 12 residues. The V gene's germline CDR1 is SQVTM and CDR2 ANQGSEA. The DNA of the CDR3 is TGCAGCGGAGGGGGGGGACGGACTGAAGCTTTCTTT. Amino acids: CSGGGGRTEAFF.

This chain connects TRBV7-9 to TRBJ2-5, with 7 bases aligning to TRBD2. CDR3 size: 15 residues. The ends lost 5 bases at V and 7 bases at J; junction bases unmatched: 13. Per the germline V gene, CDR1 is SEHNR and CDR2 is FQNEAQ (reference sequence). DNA of the CDR3: TGTGCCAGCAGCCCCCGGGACTACCCCATCGGGACCCAGTACTTC. This translates into CASSPRDYPIGTQYF.

The V gene is TRBV7-9, the J gene TRBJ2-7; 9 bases agree with TRBD1. The J segment lost 4 bases and the V segment lost 3 bases, leaving 7 bases of the junction unmatched. CDR1 is SEHNR, CDR2 FQNEAQ, per germline (reference sequence). This CDR3 has 15 amino acids. CDR3 region: CASSLPTGGLYEQYF. For the CDR3, the DNA is TGTGCCAGCAGCTTGCCGACAGGGGGGCTATACGAGCAGTACTTC.

The V call is TRBV7-9, the J call TRBJ2-1, with 9 bases matching TRBD2. Trimming removed 4 bases from V and 7 bases from J; junction bases left unmatched: 8. Germline values: CDR1 SEHNR, CDR2 FQNEAQ (reference sequence). CDR3 length equals 15 residues. CDR3 nucleotide sequence: TGTGCCAGCAGCTCAGCGGGAGGCACTAGGAATGAGCAGTTCTTC. Translating it yields CASSSAGGTRNEQFF.

The gene calls are TRBV5-1 and TRBJ2-4; D unresolved. The CDR3 covers 15 residues. The V gene lost 0 bases and the J gene lost 5 bases, with 12 bases spanning the gap. Per germline, CDR1 SGHRS and CDR2 YFSETQ. CDR3 amino acids: CASSLAVAGQNIQYF. CDR3 DNA: TGCGCCAGCAGCTTGGCGGTAGCCGGCCAAAACATTCAGTACTTC.

This chain uses TRBV6-1 with TRBJ2-1, with 11 nucleotides matching TRBD2. The CDR3 has 15 amino acids. Trimming took 7 bases from V and 4 from J; bases not matched to a gene: 6. The germline CDR1 and CDR2 sequences are MNHNS and SASEGT. CDR3 protein: CASTPGLAVYNEQFF. CDR3 nucleotides: TGTGCCAGCACGCCGGGACTAGCGGTATACAATGAGCAGTTCTTC.

The chain uses TRBV9 and TRBJ2-1; 8 nucleotides match TRBD2. CDR3 length: 15 residues. Germline loops: CDR1 SGDLS, CDR2 YYNGEE. J gave up 3 bases and V 0 bases, and 2 bases lay outside the gene matches. The CDR3 region has the DNA TGTGCCAGCAGCGTAGAGCTAGCGGGCTACAATGAGCAGTTCTTC. Translation gives CASSVELAGYNEQFF.

This sequence joins TRBV11-2 and TRBJ1-3, with unresolved D. The germline V and J ends were trimmed by 3 bases and 0 bases, with 12 bases remaining between them. The CDR3 extends over 16 amino acids. CDR1 is SGHAT and CDR2 is FQNNGV in the germline V gene. The CDR3 DNA follows: TGTGCCAGCAGCTTGCATACTTCGAGCTCTGGAAACACCATATATTTT. Residues: CASSLHTSSSGNTIYF.

The chain links TRBV6-6 to TRBJ1-1; D remains ambiguous. V lost 7 bases to trimming and J lost 11 bases, with 20 bases between them. CDR3 length equals 13 residues. CDR1 and CDR2 from the germline V gene are MNHNY and SVGAGI (reference sequence). CDR3 region: CASTPPGVRAAFF. CDR3 coding DNA: TGTGCCAGCACCCCGCCCGGGGTGAGAGCGGCTTTCTTT.

This clone was seen only a few times. The chain couples TRBV2 to TRBJ1-4, with 10 bases aligning to TRBD1. The CDR3 is 14 amino acids. Germline V lookup: CDR1 SNHLY, CDR2 FYNNEI. With V trimmed by 3 bases and J by 11 bases, 6 bases remained unmatched. CDR3 sequence: CASSETGGDSKLFF. Written as DNA, the CDR3 is TGTGCCAGCAGTGAGACAGGGGGCGATAGTAAACTGTTTTTT.

V gene TRBV4-1 combines with J gene TRBJ1-4; D gene unclear. The CDR3 has 15 residues. Germline V gene lookup returns CDR1 MGHRA and CDR2 YSYEKL. V dropped 0 bases and J dropped 3 bases, with 8 bases sitting between them. DNA of the CDR3: TGCGCCAGCAGCCAAGATGCGGGAGCTAATGAAAAACTGTTTTTT. This gives the protein CASSQDAGANEKLFF.